This T cell receptor beta chain was found in a study of T cell repertoires in cytomegalovirus infection. Whole-study context: The study used recently identified HLA-C-restricted and well-studied HLA-B-restricted CMV epitopes. Through public TCR beta signatures, both CMV infection and matching HLA type were indicated.

TCRdb re-called the reads through MiXCR, storing one row per CDR3 protein. The sample consists of 250,000 to 300,000 distinct CDR3 sequences, roughly a fifth of them appearing once. The CDR3 length is 14 residues. Germline values: CDR1 SGHTA, CDR2 FQGNSA. Trimming left V 1 base short and J 8 bases short, with 13 bases between. This clonotype has a count of ten or more. Antigen specificity is unknown. Broader study findings: Predominance within the ex vivo response was attributable to HLA-C-restricted CMV-specific TCR beta clonotypes.

Material: cultured PBMCs, obtained from culture after CMV antigen stimulation. The sequence derives from a human donor in good health (CMV status not recorded). Some clones in this sample may be carry-over from other donors' samples. The chain links TRBV7-2 to TRBJ2-3; no definite D call. The CDR3 region has the DNA TGTGCCAGCAGCTTAGAGCCCGGTTCGGGTACGCAGTATTTT. Its translation: CASSLEPGSGTQYF.